This TCR beta chain derives from a study of post-analysis software for immune sequencing data. Whole-study context: Some patients lacked subtype; others had relapsing-remitting, secondary progressive or progressive-relapsing disease. Whole-study findings and limits: The study found TRBV5-6, TRBV5-1 and TRBV20-1 among about five TRBV segments more frequent in patients than controls.

With respect to this clonotype: No antigen is known for it.

Carried by the TCR beta cDNA libraries were unique molecular identifiers. One entry per CDR3 protein, called by TCRdb with MiXCR from the PCR reads. This table has almost 700,000 distinct CDR3 sequences, approximately 59% appearing once. Germline assignment: CDR1 SGHAT and CDR2 FQNNGV. Trimming pared 4 bases from V and 5 bases from J, leaving 6 bases between. CDR3 length equals 12 residues. This chain uses TRBV11-2 with TRBJ2-4; D not certain. The sequence came from a girl aged 2 to 9 with multiple sclerosis. The sample taken for sequencing was blood. CDR3 nucleotides: TGTGCCAGCAGCTCCCTAGAAAACATTCAGTACTTC. Its translation is CASSSLENIQYF.